The TCR beta chain described here comes from a study of blood T cell repertoires in COVID-19. Germline V gene sequence: CDR1 SEHNR, CDR2 FQNEAQ (reference sequence). The ends lost 4 bases at V and 6 bases at J; junction bases unmatched: 9. The CDR3 has 16 amino acids. Assay: immunoSEQ multiplex PCR; the TCRdb copy retains only in-frame clones and omits some. The repertoire consists of around 300,000 clones, with 90% occurring once and the leading ten covering approximately 4.5%. The clonotype originates from a woman under 30 with acute COVID-19. This rearrangement joins TRBV7-9 to TRBJ1-6; 7 bases line up with TRBD1. The sequencing input was PBMCs or T cells enriched from blood (not recorded which). The DNA for the CDR3 is TGTGCCAGCAGCTCGGGACAGTTAGCCACTAATTCACCCCTCCACTTT. As protein: CASSSGQLATNSPLHF.